The following is a T cell receptor (beta chain) sequence with its context. Its specificity is unknown. The data were obtained in a study of regulatory T cells in long-lasting Graves disease. The study's findings and limits: Persistent cases of Graves' showed reduced TCR diversity relative to newly diagnosed patients.

Documented time point: newly diagnosed GD, antithyroid drugs for less than 3 months. There was RNA extracted from PBMCs, and the TCR library was made from it. Libraries of TCR beta came from iRepertoire HTBI primers plus Arm-PCR of CDR3 regions. Each CDR3 protein gets one entry after TCRdb re-called the multiplex PCR reads with MiXCR. The sample contains 500,000 to 700,000 distinct CDR3 sequences, 16% of which appear only once. The same data also contributed to another study, on T cells in Graves' hyperthyroidism and ophthalmopathy. As that report states: Patients aged 18 to 65 had newly diagnosed hyperthyroidism lasting under 2 months.

Source: peripheral blood mononuclear cells (PBMCs), taken at new diagnosis, from a patient treated with antithyroid drugs. This TCR was sampled from a woman aged 25 to 45 with Graves disease.

The CDR3 loop is CASKPGQGDEKLFF. DNA of the CDR3: TGTGCCAGCAAACCGGGACAGGGTGATGAAAAACTGTTTTTT. This rearrangement joins TRBV6-2 or TRBV6-3 to TRBJ1-4; TRBD1 agrees at 9 bases. The CDR3 extends over 14 amino acids. V dropped 7 bases and J dropped 6; count of bases not matched to a gene: 6. Germline V gives CDR1 MNHEY, CDR2 SVGEGT.